The rows below give T cell receptor beta chains drawn from one sample of a study of control samples from healthy donors and cancer patients. Measured with immunoSEQ multiplex PCR; TCRdb has only the in-frame clones, and not every one. The sample lists 90,000 to 150,000 clones; just under 90% were seen once. The sequenced sample was blood. These receptors came from a man aged 30-40 years in good health. The CDR3 runs from the conserved cysteine through the conserved F or W. The D gene is left open where the match is weak. The size entry is marked missing in some rows and otherwise reads once, few, many or a size class.

D gene: -
J gene: TRBJ2-1
clone size: -
V gene: TRBV7-2
CDR3 length: 14
CDR3 protein: CASSLSSPGYEQFF
CDR3 DNA: TGTGCCAGCAGCTTATCCAGCCCGGGCTATGAGCAGTTCTTC

D gene: -
J gene: TRBJ2-7
clone size: -
V gene: TRBV4-1
CDR3 length: 14
CDR3 protein: CASSQGPSTYEQYF
CDR3 DNA: TGCGCCAGCAGCCAAGGTCCCAGCACCTACGAGCAGTACTTC

D gene: TRBD1
J gene: TRBJ2-3
clone size: -
V gene: TRBV7-8
CDR3 length: 15
CDR3 protein: CASSKHRGRADTQYF
CDR3 DNA: TGTGCCAGCAGCAAACACAGGGGGCGGGCAGATACGCAGTATTTT

D gene: -
J gene: TRBJ1-1
clone size: -
V gene: TRBV12-3/TRBV12-4
CDR3 length: 13
CDR3 protein: CASSLTGEGEAFF
CDR3 DNA: TGTGCCAGCAGTTTGACAGGCGAGGGCGAAGCTTTCTTT

D gene: -
J gene: TRBJ2-5
clone size: -
V gene: TRBV2
CDR3 length: 14
CDR3 protein: CASSVFGPQETQYF
CDR3 DNA: TGTGCCAGCAGTGTTTTCGGGCCCCAAGAGACCCAGTACTTC

D gene: -
J gene: TRBJ1-2
clone size: -
V gene: TRBV7-2
CDR3 length: 14
CDR3 protein: CASSFLGGSGGYTF
CDR3 DNA: TGTGCCAGCAGCTTTTTGGGTGGCTCGGGTGGCTACACCTTC

D gene: -
J gene: TRBJ2-7
clone size: -
V gene: TRBV7-2
CDR3 length: 11
CDR3 protein: CASSPGNEQYF
CDR3 DNA: TGTGCCAGCAGCCCCGGGAATGAGCAGTACTTC

D gene: TRBD1
J gene: TRBJ2-7
clone size: -
V gene: TRBV5-1
CDR3 length: 17
CDR3 protein: CASSLQPLQQGASEQYF
CDR3 DNA: TGCGCCAGCAGCTTGCAACCGCTACAACAGGGGGCCTCCGAGCAGTACTTC

D gene: -
J gene: TRBJ2-7
clone size: -
V gene: TRBV10-1
CDR3 length: 12
CDR3 protein: CASSDRVTEQYF
CDR3 DNA: TGCGCCAGCAGTGACAGGGTTACCGAGCAGTACTTC

D gene: TRBD1
J gene: TRBJ1-3
clone size: -
V gene: TRBV6-4
CDR3 length: 17
CDR3 protein: CASSDPRTGHSGNTIYF
CDR3 DNA: TGTGCCAGCAGTGACCCCCGGACAGGGCACTCTGGAAACACCATATATTTT

D gene: -
J gene: TRBJ1-5
clone size: -
V gene: TRBV30
CDR3 length: 13
CDR3 protein: CAWEQGNDQPQHF
CDR3 DNA: TGTGCCTGGGAGCAGGGGAACGATCAGCCCCAGCATTTT

D gene: -
J gene: TRBJ1-5
clone size: -
V gene: TRBV7-9
CDR3 length: 13
CDR3 protein: CASSPQRDEPQHF
CDR3 DNA: TGTGCCAGCAGCCCCCAGAGAGACGAGCCCCAGCATTTT

D gene: TRBD1
J gene: TRBJ1-1
clone size: once
V gene: TRBV5-1
CDR3 length: 17
CDR3 protein: CASSLGPVTGGEKGAFF
CDR3 DNA: TGCGCCAGCAGCTTGGGCCCCGTGACAGGGGGCGAGAAGGGAGCTTTCTTT

D gene: -
J gene: TRBJ1-5
clone size: few
V gene: TRBV18
CDR3 length: 15
CDR3 protein: CASSPRDFINQPQHF
CDR3 DNA: TGTGCCAGCTCACCAAGAGATTTCATCAATCAGCCCCAGCATTTT

D gene: -
J gene: TRBJ2-7
clone size: few
V gene: TRBV5-1
CDR3 length: 14
CDR3 protein: CASRGGTEQYEQYF
CDR3 DNA: TGCGCCAGCAGGGGAGGGACAGAACAATACGAGCAGTACTTC

D gene: TRBD1
J gene: TRBJ1-5
clone size: -
V gene: TRBV2
CDR3 length: 15
CDR3 protein: CASSEGAGGNQPQHF
CDR3 DNA: TGTGCCAGCAGTGAAGGGGCAGGGGGGAATCAGCCCCAGCATTTT

D gene: TRBD1
J gene: TRBJ2-2
clone size: -
V gene: TRBV5-1
CDR3 length: 14
CDR3 protein: CASSWTGETGELFF
CDR3 DNA: TGCGCCAGCAGCTGGACAGGGGAAACCGGGGAGCTGTTTTTT